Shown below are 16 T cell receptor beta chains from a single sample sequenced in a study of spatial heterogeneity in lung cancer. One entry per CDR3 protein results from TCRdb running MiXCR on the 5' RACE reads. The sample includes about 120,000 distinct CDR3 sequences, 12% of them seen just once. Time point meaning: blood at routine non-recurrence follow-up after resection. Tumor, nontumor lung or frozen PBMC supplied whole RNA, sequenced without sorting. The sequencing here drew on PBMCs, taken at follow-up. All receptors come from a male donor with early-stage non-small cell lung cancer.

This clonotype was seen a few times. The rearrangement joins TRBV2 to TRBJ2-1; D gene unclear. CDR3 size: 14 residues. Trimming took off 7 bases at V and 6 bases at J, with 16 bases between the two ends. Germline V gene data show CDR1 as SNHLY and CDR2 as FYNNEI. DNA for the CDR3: TGTGCCAGCACGGCCCGGTACCTTACCAATGAGCAGTTCTTC. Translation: CASTARYLTNEQFF.

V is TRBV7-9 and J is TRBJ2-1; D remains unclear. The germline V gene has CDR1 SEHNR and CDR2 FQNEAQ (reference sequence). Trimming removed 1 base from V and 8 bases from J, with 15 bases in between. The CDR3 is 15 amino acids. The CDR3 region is CASSLGGLPLDEQFF. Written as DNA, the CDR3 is TGTGCCAGCAGCTTAGGGGGTTTACCGTTGGATGAGCAGTTCTTC.

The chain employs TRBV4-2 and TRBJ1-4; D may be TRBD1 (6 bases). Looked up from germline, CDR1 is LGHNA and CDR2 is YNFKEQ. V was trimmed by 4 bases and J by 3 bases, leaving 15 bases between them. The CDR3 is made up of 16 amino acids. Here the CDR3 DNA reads TGTGCCAGCAGCCTCCATTTGGGGGCGTCTAATGAAAAACTGTTTTTT. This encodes CASSLHLGASNEKLFF.

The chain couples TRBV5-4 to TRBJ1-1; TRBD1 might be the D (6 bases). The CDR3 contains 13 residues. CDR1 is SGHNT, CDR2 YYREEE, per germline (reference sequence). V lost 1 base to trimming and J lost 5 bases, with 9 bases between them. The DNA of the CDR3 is TGTGCCAGCAGCTTGCAGGGGATGACTGAAGCTTTCTTT. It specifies CASSLQGMTEAFF.

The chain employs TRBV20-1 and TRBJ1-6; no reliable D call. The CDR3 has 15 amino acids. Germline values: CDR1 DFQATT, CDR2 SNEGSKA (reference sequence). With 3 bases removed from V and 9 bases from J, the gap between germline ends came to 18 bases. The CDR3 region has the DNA TGCAGTGCTAGGCCCCCCGGTGTCGATAGTTCACCCCTCCACTTT. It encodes CSARPPGVDSSPLHF.

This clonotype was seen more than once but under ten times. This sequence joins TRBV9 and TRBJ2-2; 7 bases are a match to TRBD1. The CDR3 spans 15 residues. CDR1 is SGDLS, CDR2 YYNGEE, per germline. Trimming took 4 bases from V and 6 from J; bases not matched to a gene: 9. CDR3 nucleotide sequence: TGTGCCAGCAGCCTAGGGGGCGGTAAATCCGGGGAGCTGTTTTTT. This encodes CASSLGGGKSGELFF.

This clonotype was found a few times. The DNA of the CDR3 is TGTGCCATCAGTGAGTCTGCCAGTGTAGGATCACCCCTCCACTTT. Amino acid sequence: CAISESASVGSPLHF. The rearrangement uses TRBV10-3 and TRBJ1-6, with D uncertain. The CDR3 runs to 15 residues. CDR1 is ENHRY, CDR2 SYGVKD, per germline. The V end lost 0 bases, the J end lost 10 bases, and 13 bases lay between the germline ends.

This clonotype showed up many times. The CDR3 nucleotides read TGCAGCGTCCAGGGGGCTAGCAATCAGCCCCAGCATTTT. It is translated as CSVQGASNQPQHF. V gene TRBV29-1 combines with J gene TRBJ1-5, with 8 bases aligning to TRBD1. Trimming at V came to 6 bases and at J to 0 bases, leaving 1 base not matched to a gene. The CDR3 length is 13 residues. The V gene's germline CDR1 is SQVTM and CDR2 ANQGSEA.

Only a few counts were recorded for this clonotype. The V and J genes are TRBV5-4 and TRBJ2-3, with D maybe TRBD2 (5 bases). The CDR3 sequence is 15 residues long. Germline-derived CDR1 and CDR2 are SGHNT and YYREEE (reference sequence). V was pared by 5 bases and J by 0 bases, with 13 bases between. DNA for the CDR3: TGTGCCAGCAGAATGAGGGCTTCTAGCACAGATACGCAGTATTTT. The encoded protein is CASRMRASSTDTQYF.

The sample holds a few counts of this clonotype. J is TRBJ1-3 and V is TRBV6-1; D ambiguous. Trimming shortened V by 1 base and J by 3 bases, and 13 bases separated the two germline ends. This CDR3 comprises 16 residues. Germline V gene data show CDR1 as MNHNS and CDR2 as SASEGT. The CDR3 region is CASSEGILGHGNTIYF. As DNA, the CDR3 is TGTGCCAGCAGTGAAGGAATTTTAGGGCATGGAAACACCATATATTTT.

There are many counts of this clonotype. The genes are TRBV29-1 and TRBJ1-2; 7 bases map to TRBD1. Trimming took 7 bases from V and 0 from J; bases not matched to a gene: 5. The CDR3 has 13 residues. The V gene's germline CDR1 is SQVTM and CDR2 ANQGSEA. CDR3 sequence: CSAGTASNYGYTF. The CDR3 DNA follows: TGCAGCGCAGGGACAGCCTCTAACTATGGCTACACCTTC.

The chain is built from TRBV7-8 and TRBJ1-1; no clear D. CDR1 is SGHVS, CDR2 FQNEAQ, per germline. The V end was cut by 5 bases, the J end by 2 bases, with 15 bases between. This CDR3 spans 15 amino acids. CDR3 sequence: CASSPAWTQNTEAFF. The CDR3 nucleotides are TGTGCCAGCAGCCCCGCCTGGACCCAAAACACTGAAGCTTTCTTT.

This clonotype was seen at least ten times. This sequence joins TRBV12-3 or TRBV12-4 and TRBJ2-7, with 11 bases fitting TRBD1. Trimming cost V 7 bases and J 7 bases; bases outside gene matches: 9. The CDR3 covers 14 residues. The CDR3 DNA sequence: TGTGCCAGCAATAACTTTGGGACAGGGGGAGAGCAGTACTTC. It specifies CASNNFGTGGEQYF.

The CDR3 sequence is CSATPGQGAIYEQYF. The DNA for the CDR3 is TGCAGTGCGACACCGGGACAGGGGGCAATCTACGAGCAGTACTTC. This rearrangement joins TRBV20-1 to TRBJ2-7; the match to TRBD1 covers 12 bases. The germline V gene has CDR1 DFQATT and CDR2 SNEGSKA (reference sequence). V was clipped by 6 bases and J by 3 bases; unmatched bases: 9. The CDR3 sequence is 15 residues long.

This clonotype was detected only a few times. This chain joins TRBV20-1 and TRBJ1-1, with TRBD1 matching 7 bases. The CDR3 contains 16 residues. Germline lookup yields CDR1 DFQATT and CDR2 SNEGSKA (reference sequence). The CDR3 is CSPNLGQSLFGSEAFF. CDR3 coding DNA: TGCAGCCCCAACTTGGGACAGAGCCTATTTGGCTCTGAAGCTTTCTTT.

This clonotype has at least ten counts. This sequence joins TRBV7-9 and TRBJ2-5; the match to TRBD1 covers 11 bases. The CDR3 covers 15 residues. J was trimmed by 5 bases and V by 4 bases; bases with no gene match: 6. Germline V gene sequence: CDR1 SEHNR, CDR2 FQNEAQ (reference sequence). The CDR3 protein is CASSYGTGGKETQYF. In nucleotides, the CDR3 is TGTGCCAGCAGCTACGGGACAGGGGGGAAGGAGACCCAGTACTTC.